This TCR beta chain was recovered during a study of cytomegalovirus exposure and HLA in healthy donors. Study-wide points: Researchers left out some V segments, among them TRBV6-2 and TRBV6-3, as indistinguishable. Investigators reported 150 to 200 TCR beta chains as tied to cytomegalovirus.

Trimming removed 2 bases from V and 8 bases from J, with 13 bases in between. Germline CDR1 MDHEN, CDR2 SYDVKM. CDR3 length: 14 amino acids. PCR was performed using 60 Vbeta and 13 Jbeta primers. Data came from immunoSEQ multiplex PCR; TCRdb stores just in-frame clones and leaves some out. Here the sample spans about 140,000 clones, around four fifths being singletons. Regarding this clone: Its specificity is unknown.

This sequence originates from a young man in good health and CMV-seropositive. The material sequenced was PBMCs. The gene calls are TRBV28 and TRBJ1-5, with a tentative D call TRBD1 (5 bases). CDR3 in amino acids: CASSLGAGRKPQHF. In DNA, the CDR3 is TGTGCCAGCAGTTTAGGGGCAGGGAGGAAGCCCCAGCATTTT.